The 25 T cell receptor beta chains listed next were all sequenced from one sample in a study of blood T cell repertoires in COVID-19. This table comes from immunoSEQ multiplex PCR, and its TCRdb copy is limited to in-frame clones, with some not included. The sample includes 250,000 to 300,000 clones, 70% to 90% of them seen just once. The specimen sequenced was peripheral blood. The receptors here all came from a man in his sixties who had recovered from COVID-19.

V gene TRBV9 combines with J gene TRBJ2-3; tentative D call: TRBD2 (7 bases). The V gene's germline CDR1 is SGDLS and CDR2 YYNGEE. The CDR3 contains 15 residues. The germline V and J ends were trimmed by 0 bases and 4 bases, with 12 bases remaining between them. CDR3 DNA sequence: TGTGCCAGCAGCGTAGCGGGGGGCCGACCAGATACGCAGTATTTT. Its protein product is CASSVAGGRPDTQYF.

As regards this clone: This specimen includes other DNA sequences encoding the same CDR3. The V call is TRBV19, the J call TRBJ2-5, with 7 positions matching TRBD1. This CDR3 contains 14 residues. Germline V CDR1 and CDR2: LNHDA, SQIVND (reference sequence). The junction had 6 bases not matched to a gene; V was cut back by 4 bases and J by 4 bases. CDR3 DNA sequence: TGTGCCAGTAGTAGACGACAGGGAAGAGAGACCCAGTACTTC. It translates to CASSRRQGRETQYF.

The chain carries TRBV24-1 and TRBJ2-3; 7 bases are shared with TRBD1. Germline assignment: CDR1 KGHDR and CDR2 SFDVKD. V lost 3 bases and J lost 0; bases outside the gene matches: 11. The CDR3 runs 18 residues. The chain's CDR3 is CATSDPSGTALSTDTQYF. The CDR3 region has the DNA TGTGCCACCAGTGATCCCTCCGGGACAGCCCTAAGCACAGATACGCAGTATTTT.

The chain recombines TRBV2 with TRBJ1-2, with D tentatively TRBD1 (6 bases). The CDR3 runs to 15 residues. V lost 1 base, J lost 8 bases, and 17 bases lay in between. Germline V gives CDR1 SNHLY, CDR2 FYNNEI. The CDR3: CASSEEGQGQGGYTF. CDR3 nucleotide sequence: TGTGCCAGCAGTGAAGAGGGGCAGGGACAAGGAGGCTACACCTTC.

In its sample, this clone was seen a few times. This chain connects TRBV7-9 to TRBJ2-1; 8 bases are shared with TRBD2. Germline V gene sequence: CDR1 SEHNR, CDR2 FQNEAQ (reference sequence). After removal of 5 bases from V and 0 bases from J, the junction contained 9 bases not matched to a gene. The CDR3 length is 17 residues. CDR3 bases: TGTGCCAGCAGCCCTACGCGGCTAGCGGGCTCCTACAATGAGCAGTTCTTC. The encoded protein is CASSPTRLAGSYNEQFF.

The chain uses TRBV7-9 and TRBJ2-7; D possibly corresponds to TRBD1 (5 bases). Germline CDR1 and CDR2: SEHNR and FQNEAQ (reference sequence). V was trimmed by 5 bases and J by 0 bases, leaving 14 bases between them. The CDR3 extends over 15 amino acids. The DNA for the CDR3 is TGTGCCAGCAGCCGAGCAGGGCTCAGCTCCTACGAGCAGTACTTC. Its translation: CASSRAGLSSYEQYF.

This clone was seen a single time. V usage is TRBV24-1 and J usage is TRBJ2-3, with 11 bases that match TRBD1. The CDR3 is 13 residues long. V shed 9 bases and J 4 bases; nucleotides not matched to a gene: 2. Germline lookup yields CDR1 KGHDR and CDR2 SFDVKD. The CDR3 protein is CATGGQGADTQYF. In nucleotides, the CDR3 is TGTGCCACCGGGGGACAGGGGGCAGATACGCAGTATTTT.

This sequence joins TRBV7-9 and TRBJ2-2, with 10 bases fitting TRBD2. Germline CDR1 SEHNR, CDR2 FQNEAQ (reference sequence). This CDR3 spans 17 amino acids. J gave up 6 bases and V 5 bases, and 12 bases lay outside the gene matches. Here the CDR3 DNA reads TGTGCCAGCAGCGGGAAGGTAGCGGGAGGTTATTCCGGGGAGCTGTTTTTT. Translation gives CASSGKVAGGYSGELFF.

The CDR3, as DNA: TGTGCCACCAGTGACCCGGGACTAGTTCCCAATGAGCAGTTCTTC. Its translation: CATSDPGLVPNEQFF. V gene TRBV24-1 combines with J gene TRBJ2-1; 8 nucleotides align to TRBD2. V was pared by 4 bases and J by 6 bases, with 7 bases of the junction left unmatched. Germline V lookup: CDR1 KGHDR, CDR2 SFDVKD. The CDR3 runs to 15 residues.

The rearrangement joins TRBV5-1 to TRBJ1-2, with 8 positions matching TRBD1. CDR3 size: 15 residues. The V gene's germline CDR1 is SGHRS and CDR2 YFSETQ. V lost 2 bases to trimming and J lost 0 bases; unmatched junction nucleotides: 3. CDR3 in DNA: TGCGCCAGCAGCTTTAGGACAGGGACTAACTATGGCTACACCTTC. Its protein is CASSFRTGTNYGYTF.

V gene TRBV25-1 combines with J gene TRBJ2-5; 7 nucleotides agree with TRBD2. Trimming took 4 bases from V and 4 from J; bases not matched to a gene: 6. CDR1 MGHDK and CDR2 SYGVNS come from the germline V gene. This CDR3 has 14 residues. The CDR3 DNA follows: TGTGCCAGCAGTGCAGGACTAGGGGCAGAGACCCAGTACTTC. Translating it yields CASSAGLGAETQYF.

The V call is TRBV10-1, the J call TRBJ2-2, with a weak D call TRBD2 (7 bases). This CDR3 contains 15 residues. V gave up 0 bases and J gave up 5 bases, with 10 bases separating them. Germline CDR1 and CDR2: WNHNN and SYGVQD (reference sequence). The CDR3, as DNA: TGCGCCAGCAGTGAGTCGGGGGGGCAAACCGGGGAGCTGTTTTTT. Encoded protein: CASSESGGQTGELFF.

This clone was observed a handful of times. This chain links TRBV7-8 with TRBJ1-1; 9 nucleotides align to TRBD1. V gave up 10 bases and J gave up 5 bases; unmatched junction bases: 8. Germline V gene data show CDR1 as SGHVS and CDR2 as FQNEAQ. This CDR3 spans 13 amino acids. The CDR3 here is CATDDRGSTEAFF. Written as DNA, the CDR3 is TGTGCCACCGACGACAGGGGGTCGACTGAAGCTTTCTTT.

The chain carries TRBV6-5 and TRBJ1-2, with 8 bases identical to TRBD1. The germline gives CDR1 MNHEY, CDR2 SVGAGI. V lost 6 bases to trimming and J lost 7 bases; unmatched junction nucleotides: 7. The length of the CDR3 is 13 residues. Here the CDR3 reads CASRQTGDAGYTF. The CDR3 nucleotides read TGTGCCAGCAGGCAGACAGGGGATGCTGGCTACACCTTC.

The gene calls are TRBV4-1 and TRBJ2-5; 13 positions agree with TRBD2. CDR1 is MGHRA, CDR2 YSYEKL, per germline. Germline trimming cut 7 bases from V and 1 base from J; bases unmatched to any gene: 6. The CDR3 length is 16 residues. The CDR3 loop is CASTRLAGGRQETQYF. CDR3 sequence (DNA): TGCGCCAGCACCCGACTAGCGGGGGGCCGCCAAGAGACCCAGTACTTC.

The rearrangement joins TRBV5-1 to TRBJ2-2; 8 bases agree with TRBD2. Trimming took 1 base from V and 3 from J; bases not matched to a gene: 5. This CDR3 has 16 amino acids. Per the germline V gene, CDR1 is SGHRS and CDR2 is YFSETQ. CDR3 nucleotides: TGCGCCAGCAGCTTGTACGGGAGGGCCGACACCGGGGAGCTGTTTTTT. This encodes CASSLYGRADTGELFF.

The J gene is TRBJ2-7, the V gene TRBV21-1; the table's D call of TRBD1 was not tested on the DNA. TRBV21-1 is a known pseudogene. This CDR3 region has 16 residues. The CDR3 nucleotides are TGTGCCAGCAGAGAAGGGGACAGGGGGCAGTCCTACGAGCAGTACTTC. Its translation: CASREGDRGQSYEQYF.

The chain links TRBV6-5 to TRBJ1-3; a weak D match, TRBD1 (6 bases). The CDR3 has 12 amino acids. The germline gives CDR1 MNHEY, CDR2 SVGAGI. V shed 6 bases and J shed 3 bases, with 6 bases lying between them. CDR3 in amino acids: CASRDSGNTIYF. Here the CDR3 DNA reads TGTGCCAGCAGGGACAGTGGAAACACCATATATTTT.

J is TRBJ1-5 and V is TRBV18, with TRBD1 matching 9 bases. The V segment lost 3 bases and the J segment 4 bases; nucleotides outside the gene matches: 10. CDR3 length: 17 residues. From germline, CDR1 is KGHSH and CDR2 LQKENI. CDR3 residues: CASSPTGGQGTNQPQHF. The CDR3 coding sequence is TGTGCCAGCTCACCCACTGGAGGACAGGGGACAAATCAGCCCCAGCATTTT.

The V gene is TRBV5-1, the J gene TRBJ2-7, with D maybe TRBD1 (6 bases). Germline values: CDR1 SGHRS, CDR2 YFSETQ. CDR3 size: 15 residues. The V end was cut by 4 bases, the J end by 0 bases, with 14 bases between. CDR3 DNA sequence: TGCGCCAGCAGCCCGGGACATAGAGGCTCCTACGAGCAGTACTTC. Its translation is CASSPGHRGSYEQYF.

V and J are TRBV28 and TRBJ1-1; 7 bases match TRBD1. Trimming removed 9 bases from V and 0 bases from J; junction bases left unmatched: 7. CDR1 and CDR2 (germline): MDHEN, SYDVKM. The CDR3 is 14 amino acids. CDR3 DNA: TGTGCCAGTATGATTGGGACAGTGAACACTGAAGCTTTCTTT. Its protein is CASMIGTVNTEAFF.

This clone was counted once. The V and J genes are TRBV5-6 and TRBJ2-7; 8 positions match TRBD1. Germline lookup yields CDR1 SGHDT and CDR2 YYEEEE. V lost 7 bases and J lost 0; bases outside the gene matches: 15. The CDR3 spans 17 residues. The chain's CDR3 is CASSHWFGTGRSYEQYF. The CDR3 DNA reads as TGTGCCAGCTCCCACTGGTTCGGGACAGGACGCTCCTACGAGCAGTACTTC.

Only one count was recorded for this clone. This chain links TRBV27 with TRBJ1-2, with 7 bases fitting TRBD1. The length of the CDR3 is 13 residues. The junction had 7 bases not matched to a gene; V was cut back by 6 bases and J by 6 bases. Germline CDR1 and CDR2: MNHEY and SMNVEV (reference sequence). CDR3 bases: TGTGCCAGCAGGGACAGGTTTTTGGATGGCTACACCTTC. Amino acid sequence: CASRDRFLDGYTF.

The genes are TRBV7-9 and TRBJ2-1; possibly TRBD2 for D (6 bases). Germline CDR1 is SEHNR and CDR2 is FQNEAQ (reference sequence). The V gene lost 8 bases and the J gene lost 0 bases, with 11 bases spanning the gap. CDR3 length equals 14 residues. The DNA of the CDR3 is TGTGCCAGCCTGGGACTGTACTCCTACAATGAGCAGTTCTTC. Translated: CASLGLYSYNEQFF.

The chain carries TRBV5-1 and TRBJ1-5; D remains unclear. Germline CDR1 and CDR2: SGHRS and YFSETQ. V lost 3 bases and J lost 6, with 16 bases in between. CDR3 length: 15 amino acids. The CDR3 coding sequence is TGCGCCAGCAGCTCCGGGGAGACTCCGGGTCAGCCCCAGCATTTT. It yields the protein CASSSGETPGQPQHF.